The 2 T cell receptor beta chains given below trace back to one sample, sequenced in a study of shared clonotypes between healthy human individuals. The table came from immunoSEQ multiplex PCR; TCRdb's copy has only in-frame clones and leaves some out. The sample shows approximately 710,000 clones, roughly 87% of them seen only once. The sample comprised memory CD8+ T cells from PBMCs. Subset reported: CD45RO+ cells pooled with CCR7-negative TemRA cells. Receptor source: a man in his late teens or twenties in good health. Some clones in this sample may be carry-over from other donors' samples.

The chain couples TRBV27 to TRBJ2-5; no clear D gene. Trimming took 7 bases from V and 5 from J, leaving 8 bases between them. The CDR3 totals 11 residues. CDR1 is MNHEY, CDR2 SMNVEV, per germline (reference sequence). CDR3 coding DNA: TGTGCCAGCATCGAAGGCGAGACCCAGTACTTC. Residues: CASIEGETQYF.

In regard to this clone: This specimen includes other DNA sequences encoding the same CDR3. This rearrangement joins TRBV6-6 to TRBJ2-7; D ambiguous. CDR3 length equals 11 residues. The germline V gene encodes CDR1 MNHNY and CDR2 SVGAGI (reference sequence). The V gene lost 0 bases and the J gene lost 5 bases, with 2 bases spanning the gap. The CDR3 is CASSYSDEQYF. The DNA of the CDR3 is TGTGCCAGCAGTTACTCGGACGAGCAGTACTTC.